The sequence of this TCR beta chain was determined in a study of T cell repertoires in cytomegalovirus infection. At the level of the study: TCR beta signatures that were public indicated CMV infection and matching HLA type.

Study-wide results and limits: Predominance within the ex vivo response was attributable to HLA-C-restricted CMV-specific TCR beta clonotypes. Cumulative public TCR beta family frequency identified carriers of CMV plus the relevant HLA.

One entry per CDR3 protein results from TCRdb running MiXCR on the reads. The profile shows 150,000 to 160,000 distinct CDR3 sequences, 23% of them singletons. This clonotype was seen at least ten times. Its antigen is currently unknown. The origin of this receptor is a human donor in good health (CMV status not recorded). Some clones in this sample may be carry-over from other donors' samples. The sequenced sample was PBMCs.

As DNA, the CDR3 is TGTGCCAGCACAGGGGGCGCGGGCACTGAAGCTTTCTTT. Its translation: CASTGGAGTEAFF. The chain has TRBV28 and TRBJ1-1, with TRBD1 matching 8 bases. The CDR3 has 13 amino acids. With 7 bases clipped from V and 4 bases from J, the junction kept 5 bases outside the gene matches. Germline CDR1 is MDHEN and CDR2 is SYDVKM. The full variable domain, rest sourced from reference TRBV28 and TRBJ1-1, is DVKVTQSSRYLVKRTGEKVFLECVQDMDHENMFWYRQDPGLGLRLIYFSYDVKMKEKGDIPEGYSVSREKKERFSLILESASTNQTSMYLCASTGGAGTEAFFGQGTRLTVV.